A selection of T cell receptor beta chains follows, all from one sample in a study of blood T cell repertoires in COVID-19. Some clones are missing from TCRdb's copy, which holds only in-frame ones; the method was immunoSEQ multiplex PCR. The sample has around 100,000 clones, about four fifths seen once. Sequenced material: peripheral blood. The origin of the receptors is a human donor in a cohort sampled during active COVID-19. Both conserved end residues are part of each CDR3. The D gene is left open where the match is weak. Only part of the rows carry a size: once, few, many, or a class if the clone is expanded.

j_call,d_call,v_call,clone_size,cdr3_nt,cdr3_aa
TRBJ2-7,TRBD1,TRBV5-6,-,TGTGCCAGCAGCTTGCTGGACAGGGTCCACGAGCAGTACTTC,CASSLLDRVHEQYF
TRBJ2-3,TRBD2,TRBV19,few,TGTGCCAGTAGTAGTGGACTAGCGGGAGTCGCAGGTTTT,CASSSGLAGVAGF
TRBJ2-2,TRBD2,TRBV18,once,TGTGCCAGCTCACCTTGGACTAGCGGGATTACACGAGACGGGGAGCTGTTTTTT,CASSPWTSGITRDGELFF
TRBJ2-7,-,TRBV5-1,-,TGCGCCAGCAGCGCGGGACAGACCACCTCCTACGAGCAGTACTTC,CASSAGQTTSYEQYF
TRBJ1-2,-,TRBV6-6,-,TGTGCCAGCAGTTTATCGGAGGGCCGCGGCTACACCTTC,CASSLSEGRGYTF
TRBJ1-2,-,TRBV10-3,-,TGTGCCATCAGCCCCGGGACAAAGCCCCTTGGCCACGGCTTTTATGGCTACACCTTC,CAISPGTKPLGHGFYGYTF
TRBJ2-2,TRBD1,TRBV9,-,TGTGCCAGCAGCGTAACAGGGGGCACCGGGGAGCTGTTTTTT,CASSVTGGTGELFF
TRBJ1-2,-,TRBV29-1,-,TGCAGCGCCGGGACTGGGTATGGCTACACCTTC,CSAGTGYGYTF
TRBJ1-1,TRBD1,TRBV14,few,TGTGCCAGCAGCCCAGACAGGGGGTCTGAAGCTTTCTTT,CASSPDRGSEAFF
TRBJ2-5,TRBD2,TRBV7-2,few,TGTGCCAGCAGCGGGTGGGGACTAGCAGAGACCCAGTACTTC,CASSGWGLAETQYF
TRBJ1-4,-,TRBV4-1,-,TGCGCCAGCAGCCAAGAGAGTGCCTATAATGAAAAACTGTTTTTT,CASSQESAYNEKLFF
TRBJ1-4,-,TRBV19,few,TGTGCCAGTAGTATGAATACAGAAGCAACTAATGAAAAACTGTTTTTT,CASSMNTEATNEKLFF
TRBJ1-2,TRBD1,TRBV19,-,TGTGCCAGTAGCTGGACAGGGGGCAACTATGGCTACACCTTC,CASSWTGGNYGYTF
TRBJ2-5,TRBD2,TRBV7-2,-,TGTGCCAGCAGCCCAACTAGCGGGGGGGCTAGAGAGACCCAGTACTTC,CASSPTSGGARETQYF
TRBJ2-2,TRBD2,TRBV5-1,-,TGCGCCAGCACCCTAGTCAGCGGGAGGGCCAGGAACACCGGGGAGCTGTTTTTT,CASTLVSGRARNTGELFF
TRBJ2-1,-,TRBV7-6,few,TGTGCCAGCAGCTTAGCTACTCTCAACAATGAGCAGTTCTTC,CASSLATLNNEQFF
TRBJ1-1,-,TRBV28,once,TGTGCCAGCAGTCCGGCCCTGGGGAGCACTGAAGCTTTCTTT,CASSPALGSTEAFF
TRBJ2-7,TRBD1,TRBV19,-,TGTGCCAGTTCCGAACAGGGGATCCACGAGCAGTACTTC,CASSEQGIHEQYF
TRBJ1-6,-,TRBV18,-,TGTGCCAGCTCGCGAGACACGACCGCTTCACCCCTCCACTTT,CASSRDTTASPLHF
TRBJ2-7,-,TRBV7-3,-,TGTGCCAGCAGCTTAACGGAGGGCTACGAGCAGTACTTC,CASSLTEGYEQYF
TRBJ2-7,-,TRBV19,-,TGTGCCAGTAGTAGCCGCGGGGAAGGGTCCTACGAGCAGTACTTC,CASSSRGEGSYEQYF
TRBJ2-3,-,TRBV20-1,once,TGCAGTGCTAGTTACACGGCGGGGGCGACAGATACGCAGTATTTT,CSASYTAGATDTQYF
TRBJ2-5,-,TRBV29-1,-,TGCAGCGTTGACGGGCAGGGCGAGACCCAGTACTTC,CSVDGQGETQYF
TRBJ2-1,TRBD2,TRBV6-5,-,TGTGCCAGCAGCCCGGGGGGGCTAGCGGGAGGTGAGCAGTTCTTC,CASSPGGLAGGEQFF
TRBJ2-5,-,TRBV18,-,TGTGCCAGCTCACCAGGAGGGTACCAAGAGACCCAGTACTTC,CASSPGGYQETQYF
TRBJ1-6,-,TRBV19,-,TGTGCCAGTAGCGGGACAAATAATTCACCCCTCCACTTT,CASSGTNNSPLHF
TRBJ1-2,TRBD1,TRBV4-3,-,TGCGCCAGCAGCCAAGATTGGGACAGGGACCACTATGGCTACACCTTC,CASSQDWDRDHYGYTF
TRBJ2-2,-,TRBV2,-,TGTGCCAGCAGTGGGGTCGGAGGGTCAACCGGGGAGCTGTTTTTT,CASSGVGGSTGELFF
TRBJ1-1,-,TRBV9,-,TGTGCCAGCAGCGTAGCCCAGAAAAACACTGAAGCTTTCTTT,CASSVAQKNTEAFF
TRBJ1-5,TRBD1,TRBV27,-,TGTGCCAGTAAAAGGGGACAGGGGGCTTTTCAGCCCCAGCATTTT,CASKRGQGAFQPQHF
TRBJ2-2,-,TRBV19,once,TGTGCCAGTAGTATTCTGACAGCACCCACCGGGGAGCTGTTTTTT,CASSILTAPTGELFF
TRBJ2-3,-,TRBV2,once,TGTGCCAGCAGTGAATTGGGGGGAGATACGCAGTATTTT,CASSELGGDTQYF
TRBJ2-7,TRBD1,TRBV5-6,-,TGTGCCAGCAGCTTCGGATGGGACAGGCCCCAATCCTACGAGCAGTACTTC,CASSFGWDRPQSYEQYF
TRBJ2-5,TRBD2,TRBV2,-,TGTGCCAGCAAGGGAGAGGGAGGGCCCTGGGAGACCCAGTACTTC,CASKGEGGPWETQYF
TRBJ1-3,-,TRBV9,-,TGTGCCAGCAGCGTAGTCGAGGGAAACACCATATATTTT,CASSVVEGNTIYF
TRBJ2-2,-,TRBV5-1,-,TGCGCCAGCAGCTTGGTAGTGTCTGGGGGCCTCGGGGAGCTGTTTTTT,CASSLVVSGGLGELFF
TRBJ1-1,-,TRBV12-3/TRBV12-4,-,TGTGCCAGCAGTTTGGTGGCAGGGCGAGCTTTCTTT,CASSLVAGRAFF
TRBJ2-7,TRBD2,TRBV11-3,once,TGTGCCAGCAGCTTAGGGGTCGCTAGCGGCACCTACGAGCAGTACTTC,CASSLGVASGTYEQYF
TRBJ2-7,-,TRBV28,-,TGTGCCAGCAATCGGGGGACCCACGAGCAGTACTTC,CASNRGTHEQYF
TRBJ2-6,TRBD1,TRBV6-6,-,TGTGCCAGCAGTCCTAACGGACAGGGGGCGGGCTCTGGGGCCAACGTCCTGACTTTC,CASSPNGQGAGSGANVLTF
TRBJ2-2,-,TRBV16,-,TGTGCCAGCAGCAACTGGAGAGGGACCGGGGAGCTGTTTTTT,CASSNWRGTGELFF
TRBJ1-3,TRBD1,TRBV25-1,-,TGTGCCAGCAGTCCCCCCGGGACAGGGCACCGAAACACCATATATTTT,CASSPPGTGHRNTIYF
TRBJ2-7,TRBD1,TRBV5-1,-,TGCGCCAGCAGCCCTACAGGGGGTGGCTACGAGCAGTACTTC,CASSPTGGGYEQYF
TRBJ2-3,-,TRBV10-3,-,TGTGCCATCAGTGAGTCGTACACAGATACGCAGTATTTT,CAISESYTDTQYF
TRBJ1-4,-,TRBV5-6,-,TGTGCCAGCAGTACCTGGGCGGCAGGGGCTAATGAAAAACTGTTTTTT,CASSTWAAGANEKLFF
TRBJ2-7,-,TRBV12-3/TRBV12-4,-,TGTGCCAGCAGTTTGGGGGGGCTCTACGAGCAGTACTTC,CASSLGGLYEQYF
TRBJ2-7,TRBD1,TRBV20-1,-,TGCAGTGCTAGTGATCCGGGACAGGGGAGGTACGAGCAGTACTTC,CSASDPGQGRYEQYF
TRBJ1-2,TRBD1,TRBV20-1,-,TGCAGTGCTACCGACAGGGGGTACACCTTC,CSATDRGYTF